Below are 29 T cell receptor beta chains sequenced from a single sample in a study of blood T cell repertoires in COVID-19. The table came from immunoSEQ multiplex PCR; TCRdb's copy has only in-frame clones and leaves some out. The table has some 140,000 clones, around three quarters seen once. Sequenced sample: peripheral blood. The source of these receptors is an elderly man with acute or convalescent COVID-19.

The chain couples TRBV30 to TRBJ1-2; TRBD1 is a possible D gene (5 bases). Germline lookup yields CDR1 GTSNPN and CDR2 SVGIG (reference sequence). CDR3 length equals 11 residues. Trimming removed 5 bases from V and 6 bases from J, with 10 bases in between. This chain's CDR3 is CAWAGGDGYTF. As DNA, the CDR3 is TGTGCCTGGGCCGGAGGGGATGGCTACACCTTC. Full variable domain (missing parts from reference TRBV30 and TRBJ1-2): SQTIHQWPATLVQPVGSPLSLECTVEGTSNPNLYWYRQAAGRGLQLLFYSVGIGQISSEVPQNLSASRPQDRQFILSSKKLLLSDSGFYLCAWAGGDGYTFGSGTRLTVV.

V usage is TRBV4-3 and J usage is TRBJ1-1; tentative D call: TRBD1 (6 bases). The CDR3 has 16 amino acids. With 1 base removed from V and 1 base from J, the gap between germline ends came to 13 bases. Germline V lookup: CDR1 LGHNA, CDR2 YSLEER. This CDR3 is CASSQVLGTQNTEAFF. DNA for the CDR3: TGCGCCAGCAGCCAAGTCTTAGGGACACAGAACACTGAAGCTTTCTTT.

The rearrangement links TRBV2 to TRBJ2-7; the D gene is possibly TRBD1 (5 bases). V was cut by 2 bases and J by 7 bases, with 12 bases left in between. The CDR3 length is 13 residues. CDR1 SNHLY and CDR2 FYNNEI come from the germline V gene. In nucleotides, the CDR3 is TGTGCCAGCAGTGAAATGAAGGGGCTGGAGCAGTACGTC. The encoded protein is CASSEMKGLEQYV.

This clone was recorded a few times. The chain combines TRBV3-1 (or the pseudogene TRBV3-2) with TRBJ1-1; D is undetermined. This CDR3 region has 14 residues. The germline V gene encodes CDR1 LGHDT and CDR2 YNNKEL (reference sequence). V was trimmed by 2 bases and J by 3 bases, leaving 10 bases between them. The CDR3 region is CASSQSEIYTEAFF. CDR3 sequence (DNA): TGTGCCAGCAGCCAAAGCGAGATTTACACTGAAGCTTTCTTT.

The chain employs TRBV9 and TRBJ2-5; 11 bases match TRBD2. Trimming removed 3 bases from V and 4 bases from J; junction bases left unmatched: 8. This CDR3 contains 16 residues. Germline CDR1 reads SGDLS; CDR2 reads YYNGEE. The CDR3 nucleotides read TGTGCCAGCAGCGCACGGGGACTAGCGGTCGGAGAGACCCAGTACTTC. Amino acid sequence: CASSARGLAVGETQYF.

The gene calls are TRBV5-1 and TRBJ2-3; 8 bases match TRBD1. The V and J ends lost 1 base and 6 bases, in that order; junction bases with no gene match: 7. Germline CDR1 and CDR2: SGHRS and YFSETQ. The CDR3 covers 15 residues. In DNA form, the CDR3 reads TGCGCCAGCAGCTTGTCGCAGGGGGCTGTGGATACGCAGTATTTT. Amino acids: CASSLSQGAVDTQYF.

The chain recombines TRBV6-2 or TRBV6-3 with TRBJ2-5; D may be TRBD2 (5 bases). CDR1 is MNHEY and CDR2 is SVGEGT in the germline V gene. This CDR3 has 15 residues. V gave up 0 bases and J gave up 5 bases, with 13 bases separating them. The CDR3 reads CASSYSSTSLETQYF. The CDR3 DNA is TGTGCCAGCAGTTACTCGTCCACTAGTTTGGAGACCCAGTACTTC.

J is TRBJ1-6 and V is TRBV2; a weak D match, TRBD1 (5 bases). Germline CDR1 SNHLY, CDR2 FYNNEI. CDR3 length: 14 residues. V gave up 2 bases and J gave up 7 bases, with 9 bases separating them. CDR3 in DNA: TGTGCCAGCAGTGAATTGGGGCCCAATTCACCCCTCCACTTT. It specifies CASSELGPNSPLHF.

The DNA of the CDR3 is TGTGCCAGCAGCTTTGACAGGGGGAATGAGCAGTTCTTC. This sequence encodes CASSFDRGNEQFF. The rearrangement links TRBV11-2 to TRBJ2-1, with 9 positions matching TRBD1. V was pared by 3 bases and J by 7 bases, with 1 base of the junction left unmatched. This CDR3 has 13 residues. Per germline, CDR1 SGHAT and CDR2 FQNNGV. The complete variable domain, with remaining parts taken from reference TRBV11-2 and TRBJ2-1, reads EAGVAQSPRYKIIEKRQSVAFWCNPISGHATLYWYQQILGQGPKLLIQFQNNGVVDDSQLPKDRFSAERLKGVDSTLKIQPAKLEDSAVYLCASSFDRGNEQFFGPGTRLTVL.

V is TRBV7-8 and J is TRBJ2-7, with D maybe TRBD2 (6 bases). The ends were cut back, 2 bases at V and 6 bases at J, with 14 bases in the middle. This CDR3 contains 14 residues. Germline V lookup: CDR1 SGHVS, CDR2 FQNEAQ. CDR3 in amino acids: CASSLLGQEGEQYF. The CDR3 DNA follows: TGTGCCAGCAGCTTACTCGGGCAGGAGGGCGAGCAGTACTTC.

This clone has only a few counts. This chain joins TRBV3-1 (or the pseudogene TRBV3-2) and TRBJ2-1; 12 bases line up with TRBD2. The CDR3 totals 17 residues. Per the germline V gene, CDR1 is LGHDT and CDR2 is YNNKEL (reference sequence). After removal of 4 bases from V and 2 bases from J, the junction contained 6 bases not matched to a gene. CDR3 nucleotide sequence: TGTGCCAGCAGCCGAATACTAGCGGGGGGTCCCTACAATGAGCAGTTCTTC. Translated: CASSRILAGGPYNEQFF.

The V gene is TRBV5-1, the J gene TRBJ1-2; 8 bases are a match to TRBD1. The CDR3 consists of 15 residues. Germline CDR1 is SGHRS and CDR2 is YFSETQ. With V trimmed by 0 bases and J by 8 bases, 9 bases remained unmatched. CDR3 sequence reads: CASSLEGQGLGGYTF. CDR3 nucleotide sequence: TGCGCCAGCAGCTTGGAAGGACAGGGTTTGGGGGGCTACACCTTC.

The rearrangement links TRBV7-9 to TRBJ1-1; D might be TRBD1 (6 bases). Trimming took 5 bases from V and 1 from J, leaving 11 bases between them. CDR1 SEHNR and CDR2 FQNEAQ come from the germline V gene (reference sequence). The CDR3 is 14 amino acids. CDR3 sequence reads: CASSPQGKNTEAFF. CDR3 coding DNA: TGTGCCAGCAGCCCCCAGGGGAAGAACACTGAAGCTTTCTTT.

About this clone itself: The sample has other DNA sequences that encode this CDR3 too. V is TRBV5-1 and J is TRBJ1-1; 7 positions match TRBD1. The CDR3 consists of 14 residues. Germline CDR1 SGHRS, CDR2 YFSETQ. V dropped 3 bases and J dropped 1; count of bases not matched to a gene: 3. The DNA for the CDR3 is TGCGCCAGCAGCTCCGGGACAGCGAACACTGAAGCTTTCTTT. Its translation is CASSSGTANTEAFF.

V is TRBV10-3 and J is TRBJ2-1, with D perhaps TRBD2 (7 bases). V was trimmed by 3 bases and J by 14 bases, leaving 17 bases between them. This CDR3 contains 13 residues. The V gene's germline CDR1 is ENHRY and CDR2 SYGVKD. The CDR3 sequence is CAISDSGGLMKFF. The CDR3 bases are TGTGCCATCAGTGATTCCGGGGGGCTAATGAAGTTCTTC.

The genes are TRBV10-1 and TRBJ1-5; D ambiguous. This CDR3 has 13 residues. Deletions cut 3 bases from V and 4 bases from J, with 7 bases between. Per the germline V gene, CDR1 is WNHNN and CDR2 is SYGVQD (reference sequence). The CDR3 nucleotides read TGCGCCAGCAGTGAAGCGACGAATCAGCCCCAGCATTTT. Protein: CASSEATNQPQHF.

The chain employs TRBV2 and TRBJ2-5; D unresolved. Germline values: CDR1 SNHLY, CDR2 FYNNEI. V shed 3 bases and J shed 5 bases, with 10 bases lying between them. The CDR3 is 13 amino acids. DNA for the CDR3: TGTGCCAGCAGTGACTCTGGCCTGGAGACCCAGTACTTC. It specifies CASSDSGLETQYF.

The chain joins TRBV2 to TRBJ1-1, with TRBD1 matching over 8 bases. The CDR3 runs 17 residues. J lost 2 bases, V lost 1 base, and 9 bases had no gene match. The germline CDR1 and CDR2 sequences are SNHLY and FYNNEI. For the CDR3, the DNA is TGTGCCAGCAGTGAAGGAGGGCAGGGGGCGAGAAACACTGAAGCTTTCTTT. Translation gives CASSEGGQGARNTEAFF.

This clone was counted only a few times. The chain couples TRBV30 to TRBJ1-2; 8 bases align to TRBD1. V lost 3 bases, J lost 8 bases, and 8 bases stayed unmatched. The germline V gene has CDR1 GTSNPN and CDR2 SVGIG (reference sequence). There are 13 residues in the CDR3. Here the CDR3 DNA reads TGTGCCTGGAGCGCGACAGGGGCGGGCGGCTACACCTTC. As protein: CAWSATGAGGYTF.

The chain couples TRBV5-1 to TRBJ2-7, with 8 nucleotides matching TRBD1. Germline CDR1 is SGHRS and CDR2 is YFSETQ. The J segment lost 2 bases and the V segment lost 0 bases, leaving 13 bases of the junction unmatched. This CDR3 has 18 residues. CDR3 sequence: CASSLAPTGALSTYEQYV. CDR3 DNA sequence: TGCGCCAGCAGCTTGGCCCCGACAGGGGCCTTGTCTACCTACGAGCAGTACGTC.

This clone appeared a few times. The J gene is TRBJ2-1, the V gene TRBV11-2; D might be TRBD1 (7 bases). Looked up from germline, CDR1 is SGHAT and CDR2 is FQNNGV. V lost 0 bases to trimming and J lost 8 bases, with 17 bases between them. This CDR3 comprises 16 residues. The CDR3 sequence is CASSLEGRGRLDEQFF. Here the CDR3 DNA reads TGTGCCAGCAGCTTAGAGGGCAGGGGGAGGTTGGATGAGCAGTTCTTC.

The J gene is TRBJ2-6, the V gene TRBV11-3, with D possibly TRBD2 on 5 matching bases. CDR1 is SGHNT and CDR2 is YENEEA in the germline V gene. This CDR3 region has 15 residues. V was pared by 1 base and J by 2 bases, with 6 bases between. The CDR3: CASSLAGAGANVLTF. CDR3 DNA sequence: TGTGCCAGCAGCTTAGCCGGGGCTGGGGCCAACGTCCTGACTTTC. Filled out from reference TRBV11-3 and TRBJ2-6, the complete variable domain reads EAGVVQSPRYKIIEKKQPVAFWCNPISGHNTLYWYLQNLGQGPELLIRYENEEAVDDSQLPKDRFSAERLKGVDSTLKIQPAELGDSAVYLCASSLAGAGANVLTFGAGSRLTVL.

This sequence joins TRBV6-2 or TRBV6-3 and TRBJ2-3; TRBD2 aligns across 10 bases. The junction had 5 bases not matched to a gene; V was cut back by 0 bases and J by 2 bases. This CDR3 has 17 residues. CDR1 is MNHEY, CDR2 SVGEGT, per germline. CDR3 residues: CASSYSASGGLTDTQYF. The CDR3, as DNA: TGTGCCAGCAGTTACTCCGCTAGCGGGGGCCTCACAGATACGCAGTATTTT.

This rearrangement joins TRBV13 to TRBJ2-5; 9 bases agree with TRBD1. This CDR3 has 14 amino acids. Germline CDR1 reads PRHDT; CDR2 reads FYEKMQ (reference sequence). V lost 0 bases, J lost 6 bases, and 2 bases stayed unmatched. The CDR3 coding sequence is TGTGCCAGCAGCTTAGGGGACAGGGGTAAGACCCAGTACTTC. Protein sequence: CASSLGDRGKTQYF.

This clone was seen just once. The chain combines TRBV5-1 with TRBJ2-4; 8 bases agree with TRBD2. The ends lost 4 bases at V and 3 bases at J; junction bases unmatched: 3. Germline CDR1 and CDR2: SGHRS and YFSETQ. The CDR3 covers 14 residues. CDR3 sequence: CASSPGTSKNIQYF. CDR3 coding DNA: TGCGCCAGCAGCCCGGGGACTAGCAAAAACATTCAGTACTTC.

The chain links TRBV3-1 (or the pseudogene TRBV3-2) to TRBJ1-1, with 8 bases that match TRBD1. This CDR3 region has 15 residues. The junction had 8 bases not matched to a gene; V was cut back by 3 bases and J by 5 bases. The V gene's germline CDR1 is LGHDT and CDR2 YNNKEL (reference sequence). Written as DNA, the CDR3 is TGTGCCAGCAGCCAGGGCTCAGGACAGGGAACTGAAGCTTTCTTT. Protein: CASSQGSGQGTEAFF.

V is TRBV6-5 and J is TRBJ1-2, with 10 bases lining up with TRBD1. V dropped 7 bases and J dropped 2; count of bases not matched to a gene: 7. Germline CDR1 is MNHEY and CDR2 is SVGAGI. There are 15 residues in the CDR3. CDR3 protein: CASTGWTGGNYGYTF. CDR3 in DNA: TGTGCCAGCACCGGTTGGACAGGGGGGAACTATGGCTACACCTTC.

The rearrangement joins TRBV15 to TRBJ2-5; D remains unclear. The CDR3 consists of 15 residues. Trimming left V 1 base short and J 1 base short, with 10 bases between. Germline V CDR1 and CDR2: LNHNV, YYDKDF (reference sequence). CDR3 sequence reads: CATSRGSDIQETQYF. For the CDR3, the DNA is TGTGCCACCAGCAGAGGGTCAGATATCCAAGAGACCCAGTACTTC.

The chain is built from TRBV5-6 and TRBJ1-1, with D unclear. Per germline, CDR1 SGHDT and CDR2 YYEEEE. The CDR3 is 13 residues long. V gave up 1 base and J gave up 4 bases, with 8 bases separating them. The chain's CDR3 is CASSLRAGTEAFF. The CDR3 coding sequence is TGTGCCAGCAGCTTGAGGGCGGGCACTGAAGCTTTCTTT.